This entry lists 21 T cell receptor beta chains sequenced from one sample in a study of spatial heterogeneity in lung cancer. Whole-study results and caveats: Expanded intratumoral alpha and beta TCR counts tracked tumor mutation counts.

From the 5' RACE reads, TCRdb called clonotypes with MiXCR, one entry per CDR3 protein. This table has 650 to 950 distinct CDR3 sequences, over 9% appearing once. The antigens of these receptors remain unknown. This sample's time point: sample taken at primary tumor resection. This specimen was lung tumor tissue, taken at surgery. The receptors were sampled from a male donor with early-stage non-small cell lung cancer.

By share of the sample, this clonotype is medium-sized. V and J are TRBV27 and TRBJ2-6; D call uncertain. Germline values: CDR1 MNHEY, CDR2 SMNVEV (reference sequence). The CDR3 extends over 15 amino acids. Trimming removed 5 bases from V and 1 base from J, with 9 bases in between. CDR3 residues: CASSIVGSGANVLTF. The CDR3 DNA reads as TGTGCCAGCAGTATTGTGGGATCTGGGGCCAACGTCCTGACTTTC.

V is TRBV25-1 and J is TRBJ1-1, with D possibly matching TRBD1 (6 bases). Trimming took 7 bases from V and 6 from J, leaving 12 bases between them. The CDR3 is 12 amino acids. Germline CDR1 and CDR2: MGHDK and SYGVNS. The CDR3 loop reads CASNTGFSEAFF. In DNA, the CDR3 is TGTGCCAGCAATACAGGGTTTTCTGAAGCTTTCTTT.

Within the sample, this clonotype is large. The chain has TRBV20-1 and TRBJ2-7; D unresolved. Germline-derived CDR1 and CDR2 are DFQATT and SNEGSKA (reference sequence). The V and J ends lost 3 bases and 3 bases respectively, with 15 bases between them. The CDR3 totals 14 residues. Here the CDR3 reads CSASPRTPYYEQYF. CDR3 coding DNA: TGCAGTGCTAGTCCCAGGACGCCCTACTACGAGCAGTACTTC.

This clonotype is labeled as medium-sized (0.01 to 0.1%). V and J are TRBV7-2 and TRBJ1-4; 9 nucleotides align to TRBD1. The CDR3 is 15 amino acids. CDR1 SGHTA and CDR2 FQGNSA come from the germline V gene. The V gene end was trimmed by 5 bases and the J gene end by 7 bases; junction bases not matched to a gene: 8. CDR3 region: CASSRRTGEAEKLFF. The CDR3 DNA is TGTGCCAGCAGCCGCCGGACAGGGGAGGCTGAAAAACTGTTTTTT.

V and J are TRBV27 and TRBJ2-5; D perhaps matches TRBD2 (6 bases). Trimming shortened V by 8 bases and J by 4 bases, and 14 bases separated the two germline ends. The CDR3 runs 13 residues. Germline V gives CDR1 MNHEY, CDR2 SMNVEV (reference sequence). CDR3 region: CASGPGVGETQYF. CDR3 DNA sequence: TGTGCCAGCGGGCCGGGAGTCGGAGAGACCCAGTACTTC.

By frequency in the sample, this clonotype is medium-sized. This chain uses TRBV7-2 with TRBJ2-3; 7 bases fit TRBD2. From germline, CDR1 is SGHTA and CDR2 FQGNSA. V lost 5 bases and J lost 2; bases outside the gene matches: 7. CDR3 length: 15 residues. The CDR3 nucleotides read TGTGCCAGCAGCCCCCAAGCGGGATTCACAGATACGCAGTATTTT. Encoded protein: CASSPQAGFTDTQYF.

In its sample, this clonotype is medium-sized. This chain uses TRBV2 with TRBJ2-1, with TRBD1 as a possible D gene (5 bases). Trimming stripped 5 bases from V and 0 bases from J, with 14 bases between. Germline V gene lookup returns CDR1 SNHLY and CDR2 FYNNEI. The CDR3 sequence is 16 residues long. This chain's CDR3 is CASSRPLTASYNEQFF. CDR3 in DNA: TGTGCCAGCAGTAGACCCTTGACAGCCTCCTACAATGAGCAGTTCTTC.

By sample fraction, this clonotype is hyperexpanded. The chain carries TRBV11-1 and TRBJ2-1; 9 nucleotides match TRBD2. This CDR3 contains 15 residues. The V and J ends lost 4 bases and 5 bases, in that order; junction bases with no gene match: 6. Germline V gene sequence: CDR1 SGHAT, CDR2 FQDESV (reference sequence). CDR3 sequence reads: CASSSLAGGNNEQFF. The CDR3 DNA reads TGTGCCAGCAGCTCCCTGGCGGGAGGGAACAATGAGCAGTTCTTC.

This clonotype was seen just once. The genes are TRBV3-1 and TRBJ2-5, with 11 bases that match TRBD2. The CDR3 totals 16 residues. CDR1 and CDR2 (germline): LGHDT, YNNKEL (reference sequence). The V gene end was trimmed by 1 base and the J gene end by 4 bases; junction bases not matched to a gene: 5. CDR3 nucleotide sequence: TGTGCCAGCAGCCAAGGTAGCGGGGGGGCGAGAGAGACCCAGTACTTC. Translation: CASSQGSGGARETQYF.

By sample fraction, this clonotype is large (0.1 to 1%). The V gene is TRBV18, the J gene TRBJ1-4; D gene unclear. V lost 6 bases, J lost 2 bases, and 10 bases lay in between. The germline gives CDR1 KGHSH, CDR2 LQKENI. The CDR3 runs to 14 residues. CDR3 DNA: TGTGCCAGCTCCCCAGTTTGGACTAATGAAAAACTGTTTTTT. Translated: CASSPVWTNEKLFF.

This chain uses TRBV6-6 with TRBJ2-7; D not certain. CDR1 is MNHNY and CDR2 is SVGAGI in the germline V gene (reference sequence). V lost 1 base to trimming and J lost 3 bases, with 7 bases between them. This CDR3 is 13 amino acids long. The CDR3 protein is CASSYLDGYEQYV. The CDR3 DNA sequence: TGTGCCAGCAGTTACTTGGACGGCTACGAGCAGTACGTC.

This clonotype rates as large. This chain connects TRBV6-6 to TRBJ2-7; 7 nucleotides align to TRBD1. V shed 5 bases and J 0 bases; nucleotides not matched to a gene: 4. CDR1 and CDR2 from the germline V gene are MNHNY and SVGAGI (reference sequence). This CDR3 is 14 amino acids long. The CDR3 coding sequence is TGTGCCAGCAGTAAGGGACAGACCTCCTACGAGCAGTACGTC. Translating it yields CASSKGQTSYEQYV.

By sample fraction, this clonotype is medium-sized. The V gene is TRBV10-3, the J gene TRBJ1-5; tentative D call: TRBD1 (5 bases). V lost 2 bases and J lost 0, with 5 bases in between. CDR3 size: 14 residues. From germline, CDR1 is ENHRY and CDR2 SYGVKD. CDR3 coding DNA: TGTGCCATCAGTGAGGGGACTAGCAATCAGCCCCAGCATTTT. Translated: CAISEGTSNQPQHF.

This clonotype is judged medium-sized (0.01 to 0.1%). The V call is TRBV12-3 or TRBV12-4, the J call TRBJ1-6; TRBD1 matches at 10 bases. V dropped 6 bases and J dropped 13; count of bases not matched to a gene: 12. The CDR3 covers 15 residues. CDR3: CASSGTGTGVLPLHF. The CDR3 nucleotides are TGTGCCAGCAGCGGTACCGGGACAGGGGTTCTCCCCCTCCACTTT.

This clonotype is categorized as medium-sized. V gene TRBV25-1 combines with J gene TRBJ2-1, with D hard to call. The V and J ends lost 2 bases and 7 bases respectively, with 9 bases between them. Germline CDR1 MGHDK, CDR2 SYGVNS. The CDR3 has 13 amino acids. The chain's CDR3 is CASSEPGSNEQFF. CDR3 DNA: TGTGCCAGCAGTGAACCGGGTAGTAATGAGCAGTTCTTC.

Judged by abundance, this clonotype is large. This rearrangement joins TRBV5-1 to TRBJ2-3; no clear D gene. Germline CDR1 and CDR2: SGHRS and YFSETQ. The CDR3 totals 14 residues. V lost 0 bases to trimming and J lost 5 bases, with 10 bases between them. The CDR3 sequence: CASSLAPSEDTQYF. The DNA of the CDR3 is TGCGCCAGCAGCTTGGCCCCTAGTGAAGATACGCAGTATTTT.

Relative to its sample, this clonotype is medium-sized. The gene calls are TRBV28 and TRBJ2-7, with a weak D call TRBD1 (6 bases). CDR1 MDHEN and CDR2 SYDVKM come from the germline V gene. V lost 7 bases and J lost 2, with 15 bases in between. This CDR3 region has 14 residues. The CDR3, as DNA: TGTGCCAGCACCTTAGACAGGACCGCCTACGAGCAGTACTTC. It yields the protein CASTLDRTAYEQYF.

This clonotype was picked up a small number of times. The chain couples TRBV18 to TRBJ2-5, with TRBD1 matching 9 bases. This CDR3 is built from 15 residues. After removal of 2 bases from V and 4 bases from J, the junction contained 5 bases not matched to a gene. Germline-derived CDR1 and CDR2 are KGHSH and LQKENI. CDR3 residues: CASSPTQGARETQYF. CDR3 sequence (DNA): TGTGCCAGCTCACCAACACAGGGGGCCCGAGAGACCCAGTACTTC.

The chain joins TRBV5-4 to TRBJ2-7; 8 bases are shared with TRBD1. The CDR3 loop spans 15 amino acids. The V segment lost 0 bases and the J segment 1 base; nucleotides outside the gene matches: 3. Germline V gene sequence: CDR1 SGHNT, CDR2 YYREEE (reference sequence). This chain's CDR3 is CASSLAGQGSYEQYF. In nucleotides, the CDR3 is TGTGCCAGCAGCTTGGCTGGACAGGGATCCTACGAGCAGTACTTC.

As for this clonotype: One base away lies a much larger clone, so this may be a sequencing read error. In nucleotides, the CDR3 is TGTGCCAGCAGCTTAGGTCAGATCTGCGAGCAGTACGTC. Residues: CASSLGQICEQYV. This sequence joins TRBV7-8 and TRBJ2-7; D remains ambiguous. This CDR3 spans 13 amino acids. CDR1 and CDR2 from the germline V gene are SGHVS and FQNEAQ. The germline V and J ends were trimmed by 1 base and 6 bases, with 10 bases remaining between them.

This clonotype is judged large. The gene calls are TRBV7-8 and TRBJ2-5; D uncertain. Per germline, CDR1 SGHVS and CDR2 FQNEAQ. This CDR3 is 12 amino acids long. Trimming pared 3 bases from V and 7 bases from J, leaving 9 bases between. DNA for the CDR3: TGTGCCAGCAGCTTGGTGCCTGGGACCCAGTACTTC. It specifies CASSLVPGTQYF.